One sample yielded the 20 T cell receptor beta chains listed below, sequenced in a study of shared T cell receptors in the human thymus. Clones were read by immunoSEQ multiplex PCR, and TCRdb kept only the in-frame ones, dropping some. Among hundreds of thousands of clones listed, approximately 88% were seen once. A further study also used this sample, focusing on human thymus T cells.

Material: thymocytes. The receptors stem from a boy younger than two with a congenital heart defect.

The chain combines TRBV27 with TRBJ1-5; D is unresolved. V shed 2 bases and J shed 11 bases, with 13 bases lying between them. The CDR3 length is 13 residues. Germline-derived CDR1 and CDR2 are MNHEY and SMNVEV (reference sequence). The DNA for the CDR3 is TGTGCCAGCAGTTTAAGGTTCGGCGGGACCCAGCATTTT. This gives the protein CASSLRFGGTQHF.

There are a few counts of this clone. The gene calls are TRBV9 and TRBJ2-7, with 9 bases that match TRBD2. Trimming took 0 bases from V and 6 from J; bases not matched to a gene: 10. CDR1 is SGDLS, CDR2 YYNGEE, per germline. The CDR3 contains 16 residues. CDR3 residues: CASSVDGVAGDGEQYF. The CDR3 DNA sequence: TGTGCCAGCAGCGTAGATGGAGTAGCGGGAGACGGCGAGCAGTACTTC.

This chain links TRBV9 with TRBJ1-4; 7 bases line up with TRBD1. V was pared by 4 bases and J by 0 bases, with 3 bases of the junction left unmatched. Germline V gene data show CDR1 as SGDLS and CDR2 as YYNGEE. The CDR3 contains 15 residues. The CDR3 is CASSPGQATNEKLFF. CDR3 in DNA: TGTGCCAGCAGCCCCGGACAGGCAACTAATGAAAAACTGTTTTTT.

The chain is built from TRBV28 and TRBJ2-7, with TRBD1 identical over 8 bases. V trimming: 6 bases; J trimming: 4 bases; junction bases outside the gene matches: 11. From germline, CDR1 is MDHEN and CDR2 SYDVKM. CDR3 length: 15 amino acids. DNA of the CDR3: TGTGCCAGCAGAAGACTCCGGACAGGGATATACGAGCAGTACTTC. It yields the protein CASRRLRTGIYEQYF.

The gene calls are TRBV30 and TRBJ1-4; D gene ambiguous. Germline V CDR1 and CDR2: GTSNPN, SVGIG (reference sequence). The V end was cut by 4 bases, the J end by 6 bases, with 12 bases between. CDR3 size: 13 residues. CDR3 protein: CAWTWPTHEKLFF. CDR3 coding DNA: TGTGCCTGGACGTGGCCGACACATGAAAAACTGTTTTTT. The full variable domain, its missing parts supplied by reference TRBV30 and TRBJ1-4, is SQTIHQWPATLVQPVGSPLSLECTVEGTSNPNLYWYRQAAGRGLQLLFYSVGIGQISSEVPQNLSASRPQDRQFILSSKKLLLSDSGFYLCAWTWPTHEKLFFGSGTQLSVL.

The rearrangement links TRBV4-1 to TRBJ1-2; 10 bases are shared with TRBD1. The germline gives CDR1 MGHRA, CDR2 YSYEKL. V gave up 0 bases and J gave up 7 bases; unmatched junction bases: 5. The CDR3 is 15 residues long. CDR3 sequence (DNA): TGCGCCAGCAGCCAAGAACCAAGGGACAGGGGTGGCTACACCTTC. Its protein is CASSQEPRDRGGYTF.

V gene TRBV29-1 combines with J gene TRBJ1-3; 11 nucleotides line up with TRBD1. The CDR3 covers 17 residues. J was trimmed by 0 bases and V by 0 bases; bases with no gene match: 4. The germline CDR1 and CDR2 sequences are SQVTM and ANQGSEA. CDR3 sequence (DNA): TGCAGCGTTGAAGACCGGGACAGGGGGGACTCTGGAAACACCATATATTTT. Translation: CSVEDRDRGDSGNTIYF.

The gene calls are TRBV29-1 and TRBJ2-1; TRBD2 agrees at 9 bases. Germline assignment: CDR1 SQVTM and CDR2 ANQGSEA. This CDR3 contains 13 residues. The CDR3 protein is CRVAGEDYNEQFF. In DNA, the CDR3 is TGCAGGGTAGCGGGAGAGGACTACAATGAGCAGTTCTTC.

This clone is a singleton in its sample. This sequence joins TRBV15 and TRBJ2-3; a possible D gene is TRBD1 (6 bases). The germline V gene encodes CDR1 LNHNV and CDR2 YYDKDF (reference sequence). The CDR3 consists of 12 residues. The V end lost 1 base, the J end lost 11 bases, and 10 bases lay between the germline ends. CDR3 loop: CATSRARGQQYF. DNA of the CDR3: TGTGCCACCAGCAGAGCCAGGGGACAGCAGTATTTT.

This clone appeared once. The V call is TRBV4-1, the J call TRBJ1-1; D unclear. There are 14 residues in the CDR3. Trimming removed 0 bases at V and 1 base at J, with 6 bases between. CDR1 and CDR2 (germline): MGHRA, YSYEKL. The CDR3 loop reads CASSQDAGNTEAFF. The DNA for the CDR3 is TGCGCCAGCAGCCAAGATGCAGGGAACACTGAAGCTTTCTTT.

CDR3 in DNA: TGCGCCAGCAGCTTGGTCTTGTCAGGGCCAACCTACGAGCAGTACTTC. Protein: CASSLVLSGPTYEQYF. This chain connects TRBV5-1 to TRBJ2-7, with TRBD1 as a possible D gene (5 bases). Germline V gene sequence: CDR1 SGHRS, CDR2 YFSETQ. This CDR3 region has 16 residues. V was cut by 0 bases and J by 2 bases, with 15 bases left in between.

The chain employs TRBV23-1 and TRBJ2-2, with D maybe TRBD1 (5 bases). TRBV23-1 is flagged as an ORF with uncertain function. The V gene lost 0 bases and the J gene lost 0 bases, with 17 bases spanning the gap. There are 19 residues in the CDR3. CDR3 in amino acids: CASSQSGAPTYPNTGELFF. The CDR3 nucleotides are TGCGCCAGCAGTCAATCTGGGGCCCCAACATACCCGAACACCGGGGAGCTGTTTTTT.

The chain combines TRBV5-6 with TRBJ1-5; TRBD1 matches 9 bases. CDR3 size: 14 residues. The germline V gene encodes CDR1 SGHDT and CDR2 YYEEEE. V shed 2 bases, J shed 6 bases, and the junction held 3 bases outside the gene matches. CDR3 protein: CASSLQGAVQPQHF. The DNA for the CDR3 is TGTGCCAGCAGCTTACAGGGGGCCGTTCAGCCCCAGCATTTT.

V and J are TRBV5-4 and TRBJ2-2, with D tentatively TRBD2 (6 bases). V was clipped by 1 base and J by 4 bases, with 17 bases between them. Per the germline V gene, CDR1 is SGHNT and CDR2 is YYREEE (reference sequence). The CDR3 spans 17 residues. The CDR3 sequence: CASSLPREEYPTGELFF. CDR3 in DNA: TGTGCCAGCAGCTTGCCCAGGGAGGAGTATCCCACCGGGGAGCTGTTTTTT.

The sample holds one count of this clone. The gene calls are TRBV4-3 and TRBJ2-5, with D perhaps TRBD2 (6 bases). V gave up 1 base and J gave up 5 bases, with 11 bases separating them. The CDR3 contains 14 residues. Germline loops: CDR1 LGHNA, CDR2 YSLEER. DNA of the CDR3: TGCGCCAGCAGCCAAGTTAGCGGTTCGGAGACCCAGTACTTC. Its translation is CASSQVSGSETQYF.

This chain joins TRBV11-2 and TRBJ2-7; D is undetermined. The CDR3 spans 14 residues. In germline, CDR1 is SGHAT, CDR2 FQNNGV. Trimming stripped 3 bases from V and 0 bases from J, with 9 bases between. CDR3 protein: CASSLHYSSYEQYF. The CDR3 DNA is TGTGCCAGCAGCTTGCACTACTCCTCCTACGAGCAGTACTTC.

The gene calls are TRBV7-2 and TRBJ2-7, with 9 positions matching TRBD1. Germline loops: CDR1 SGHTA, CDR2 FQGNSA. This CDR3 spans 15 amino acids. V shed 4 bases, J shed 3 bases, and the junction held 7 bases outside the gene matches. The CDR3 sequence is CASSSPDRGLYEQYF. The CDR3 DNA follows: TGTGCCAGCAGCTCCCCGGACAGGGGACTCTACGAGCAGTACTTC. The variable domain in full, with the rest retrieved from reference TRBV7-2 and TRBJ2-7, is GAGVSQSPSNKVTEKGKDVELRCDPISGHTALYWYRQSLGQGLEFLIYFQGNSAPDKSGLPSDRFSAERTGGSVSTLTIQRTQQEDSAVYLCASSSPDRGLYEQYFGPGTRLTVT.

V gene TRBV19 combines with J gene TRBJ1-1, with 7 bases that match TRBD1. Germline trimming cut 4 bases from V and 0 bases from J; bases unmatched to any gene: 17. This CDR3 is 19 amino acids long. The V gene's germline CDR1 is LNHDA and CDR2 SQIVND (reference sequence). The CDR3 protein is CASSTGTVGIRGLNTEAFF. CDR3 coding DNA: TGTGCCAGTAGTACCGGGACAGTAGGCATAAGGGGGTTGAACACTGAAGCTTTCTTT.

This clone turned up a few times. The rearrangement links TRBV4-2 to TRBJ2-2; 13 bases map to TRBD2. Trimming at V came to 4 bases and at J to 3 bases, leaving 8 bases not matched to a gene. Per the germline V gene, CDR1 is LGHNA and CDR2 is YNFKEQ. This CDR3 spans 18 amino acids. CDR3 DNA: TGTGCCAGCAGCCCTGAGGGGACTAGCGGGGAAGACACCGGGGAGCTGTTTTTT. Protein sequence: CASSPEGTSGEDTGELFF.

The CDR3: CASSPFVADRYNEKLFF. The DNA for the CDR3 is TGTGCCAGCAGTCCCTTCGTAGCGGACAGGTATAATGAAAAACTGTTTTTT. The chain combines TRBV27 with TRBJ1-4; TRBD1 aligns across 7 bases. The germline gives CDR1 MNHEY, CDR2 SMNVEV (reference sequence). The V segment lost 5 bases and the J segment 4 bases; nucleotides outside the gene matches: 13. This CDR3 has 17 residues.